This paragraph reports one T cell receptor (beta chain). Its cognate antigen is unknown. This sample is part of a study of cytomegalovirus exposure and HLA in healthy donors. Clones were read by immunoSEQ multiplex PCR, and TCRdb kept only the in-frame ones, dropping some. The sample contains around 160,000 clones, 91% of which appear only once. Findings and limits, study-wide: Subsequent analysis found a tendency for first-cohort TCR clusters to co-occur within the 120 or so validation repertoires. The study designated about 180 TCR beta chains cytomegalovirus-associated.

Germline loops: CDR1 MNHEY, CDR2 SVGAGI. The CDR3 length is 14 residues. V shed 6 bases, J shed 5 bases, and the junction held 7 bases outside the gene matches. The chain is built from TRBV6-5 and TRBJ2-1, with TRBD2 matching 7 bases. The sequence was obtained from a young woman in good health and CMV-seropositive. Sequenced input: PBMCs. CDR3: CASSLGLRDNEQFF. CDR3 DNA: TGTGCCAGCAGCCTGGGACTACGAGACAATGAGCAGTTCTTC.